This record concerns one T cell receptor (beta chain) sequence. These data originate in a study of T cell changes during pregnancy in multiple sclerosis. The method was immunoSEQ multiplex PCR; TCRdb's version includes in-frame clones alone and lacks a portion of them. The sample gives tens of thousands of clones, roughly 95% of which show up once; approximately 4% is in the top ten. Deletions cut 3 bases from V and 2 bases from J, with 9 bases between. The CDR3 sequence is 14 residues long. CDR1 ENHRY and CDR2 SYGVKD come from the germline V gene. This rearrangement joins TRBV10-3 to TRBJ2-3; D is ambiguous. Sequences were derived from CD8+ T cells from peripheral blood mononuclear cells, sampled after pregnancy. This TCR was sampled from a female donor with multiple sclerosis, enrolled in a pregnancy study. The CDR3: CAISDHNNTDTQYF. In nucleotides, the CDR3 is TGTGCCATCAGTGACCACAATAACACAGATACGCAGTATTTT.